This T cell receptor beta chain was documented in a study of blood T cells in healthy people across ages (dated by TCRdb to between 2014 and 2017). Describing the broader study: Template switching captured roughly one uniquely barcoded TCR beta cDNA molecule per two T cells in model experiments. The study measured age-related changes in TCR beta repertoire diversity using deep sequencing normalized with unique cDNA molecular identifiers. Using the same blood draw, the study looked at two additional independent replicas of 1 million unique cDNA reads for two donors, one aged 18 to 30 and the other aged 80 or older. The donors were split into four age groups: young (average 16 years), middle-aged (roughly 39), aged (about 56) and long-lived (approximately 80). Donors of different ages were randomly distributed across sequencing lanes to avoid experimental bias. General findings and caveats noted by the study authors: Because donor CMV infection status was unknown, age-related changes in expanded clonotypes were potentially confounded. Bulk unsorted PBMC profiling prevented conclusive comparison of naive and antigen-experienced compartments. The percentage of naive T cells measured by flow cytometry correlated strongly with observed TCR beta diversity. The long-lived group showed more naive CD4+ T cells, fewer expanded clones and increased TCR diversity than the aged group, suggesting age selection. Estimates of total diversity based on one million sequenced T cells were considered lower bounds and underestimates. As age increased, observed TCR beta diversity per million T cells dropped in a roughly linear way, and a significant reduction was already evident by age 40.

Systemically healthy Caucasian individuals from Russia, around 39 in total and aged about 6 to 95 years, were included as donors. Approximately 9.3 milliliters of peripheral blood were drawn from each donor into EDTA-treated Vacutainer tubes. Ficoll-Paque density-gradient centrifugation was used to isolate PBMCs, with at least 6 million per sample. Trizol reagent was used to extract total RNA from the PBMCs, yielding at least 5.5 micrograms per sample. Naive CD45RAhigh/CD27high T cell percentages were measured by flow cytometry on a PBMC aliquot from every donor. Taken from cysteine to phenylalanine, the CDR3 has 13 residues. Just the 39-base CDR3 DNA is kept, in frame starting at base 1. Looking up the germline V gene yields CDR1 SGHAT and CDR2 FQNNGV. V was cut back by 2 bases and J by 5 bases, leaving a gap of 9 bases between them. The library was made by 5' RACE. The sequencer was an Illumina HiSeq 2500. The second PCR ran for about 7 to 11 cycles and used a J-beta primer mix along with a sample-barcoded 5' primer. A unique molecular identifier was introduced onto each TCR beta cDNA molecule by a template-switch 5' adaptor carrying 12 random nucleotides. At least 2.5 million CDR3-containing paired-end reads were obtained from each sample. First-strand cDNA synthesis was performed from all RNA using the Mint cDNA synthesis kit, with priming by a TRBC-specific oligonucleotide. Following uracil-DNA glycosylase treatment, a first 18-cycle PCR with universal primers M1SS and BC2_uni_R was performed on all cDNA. The authors' analysis ran thus. Each sample was normalized by randomly selecting 1 million high-quality reads, each carrying a distinct molecular identifier. Reads sharing molecular identifiers were discarded rather than binned into consensus sequences. MiTCR, with a Q25 quality threshold and the strictest error-elimination algorithm, was used for CDR3 identification, clonotype clustering and error correction. Lower-bound total TCR beta diversity was estimated with a nonparametric unseen species model using Euler transformation. The public reads were quality trimmed at Q25 with fastp and then assembled into clones with MiXCR by TCRdb, keeping productive beta chains. Every entry covers one CDR3 protein and lists the most common genes and DNA from its rows. These V and J calls rely on TCRdb rather than the paper's analysis. The sample table records over 550,000 distinct CDR3 sequences; less than 35% of these occur just once. 15% to 18% of the sample is in the top ten clones.

A few counts support this clonotype. The clone's antigen remains unknown. No qualities accompany the bases; no much larger clone lies one base away. This sequence uses TRBV11-2 and TRBJ1-1; TRBD1 could be the D gene, as 5 bases match. Sequencing input: blood. This receptor was obtained from a woman aged 80 or older in good health. This receptor carries the CDR3 CASSLMWGTEAFF. The bases are TGTGCCAGCAGCTTAATGTGGGGGACTGAAGCTTTCTTT.